Below are 12 T cell receptor beta chains sequenced from a single sample in a study of blood T cell repertoires in COVID-19. Here immunoSEQ multiplex PCR was the method, and the copy in TCRdb shows in-frame clones only, minus some. The data show 20,000 to 30,000 clones, with about 81% seen just once and 2% to 2.5% held by the top ten. The sample consisted of peripheral blood. These TCRs come from an older woman with COVID-19, enrolled during active disease.

The rearrangement links TRBV7-6 to TRBJ2-2; TRBD2 matches 9 bases. The CDR3 loop spans 16 amino acids. From germline, CDR1 is SGHVS and CDR2 FNYEAQ. J was trimmed by 4 bases and V by 5 bases; bases with no gene match: 8. CDR3 amino acids: CASSPLGGGATGELFF. The CDR3 DNA reads as TGTGCCAGCAGCCCCCTTGGCGGGGGGGCCACCGGGGAGCTGTTTTTT.

This chain joins TRBV18 and TRBJ2-1; TRBD2 aligns across 9 bases. The germline V gene encodes CDR1 KGHSH and CDR2 LQKENI. This CDR3 has 15 amino acids. V lost 0 bases and J lost 8; bases outside the gene matches: 5. Here the CDR3 DNA reads TGTGCCAGCTCACCACCCCTAGCGGGAAGGGATGAGCAGTTCTTC. Translation gives CASSPPLAGRDEQFF.

The V and J genes are TRBV2 and TRBJ2-2; 7 bases align to TRBD1. J was trimmed by 4 bases and V by 6 bases; bases with no gene match: 8. The CDR3 sequence is 15 residues long. CDR1 and CDR2 from the germline V gene are SNHLY and FYNNEI. CDR3 coding DNA: TGTGCCAGCAGCGTTGACAGGGACGCCACCGGGGAGCTGTTTTTT. This gives the protein CASSVDRDATGELFF.

The chain links TRBV6-5 to TRBJ2-1, with D possibly matching TRBD1 (6 bases). Germline values: CDR1 MNHEY, CDR2 SVGAGI. Deletions cut 2 bases from V and 0 bases from J, with 8 bases between. The length of the CDR3 is 15 residues. DNA for the CDR3: TGTGCCAGCAGTTACAAACAGGGCTCCTACAATGAGCAGTTCTTC. This codes for CASSYKQGSYNEQFF.

The chain couples TRBV25-1 to TRBJ1-1; 9 bases are shared with TRBD1. CDR1 and CDR2 (germline): MGHDK, SYGVNS. This CDR3 comprises 13 residues. The ends lost 5 bases at V and 11 bases at J; junction bases unmatched: 9. CDR3 DNA sequence: TGTGCCAGCAGTAAACAGGGGGCACTTTTGGCTTTCTTT. It encodes CASSKQGALLAFF. Full variable domain (outside the CDR3, taken from reference TRBV25-1 and TRBJ1-1): EADIYQTPRYLVIGTGKKITLECSQTMGHDKMYWYQQDPGMELHLIHYSYGVNSTEKGDLSSESTVSRIRTEHFPLTLESARPSHTSQYLCASSKQGALLAFFGQGTRLTVV.

This rearrangement joins TRBV19 to TRBJ2-2; D might be TRBD1 (7 bases). V was pared by 1 base and J by 2 bases, with 14 bases between. Germline CDR1 LNHDA, CDR2 SQIVND (reference sequence). The CDR3 spans 17 residues. The CDR3: CASSIGSQGGNTGELFF. The CDR3 bases are TGTGCCAGTAGTATAGGGTCGCAGGGGGGAAACACCGGGGAGCTGTTTTTT.

The chain links TRBV7-2 to TRBJ1-2; D may be TRBD1 (6 bases). This CDR3 has 15 amino acids. V lost 4 bases, J lost 0 bases, and 12 bases lay in between. Germline V lookup: CDR1 SGHTA, CDR2 FQGNSA. The CDR3 bases are TGTGCCAGCAGCTCCCAGGCAGGGGCTAACTATGGCTACACCTTC. Amino acid sequence: CASSSQAGANYGYTF.

V is TRBV25-1 and J is TRBJ1-2; tentative D call: TRBD1 (5 bases). Germline CDR1 is MGHDK and CDR2 is SYGVNS. CDR3 length equals 12 residues. V lost 8 bases, J lost 4 bases, and 11 bases lay in between. CDR3: CASREGPYGYTF. The CDR3 DNA follows: TGTGCCAGCCGGGAGGGGCCCTATGGCTACACCTTC.

The chain uses TRBV14 and TRBJ2-5, with TRBD1 identical over 9 bases. J was trimmed by 5 bases and V by 3 bases; bases with no gene match: 4. CDR3 length: 14 residues. The germline gives CDR1 SGHDN, CDR2 FVKESK. The CDR3 DNA follows: TGTGCCAGCAGCCAGGGGACAGGGAGGGAGACCCAGTACTTC. As protein: CASSQGTGRETQYF.

The CDR3 nucleotides read TGTGCCAGCCGGGGAGCCTACAATGAGCAGTTCTTC. This translates into CASRGAYNEQFF. The rearrangement uses TRBV12-3 or TRBV12-4 and TRBJ2-1, with D perhaps matching TRBD2 (5 bases). Trimming took off 8 bases at V and 2 bases at J, with 7 bases between the two ends. This CDR3 contains 12 residues.

The rearrangement links TRBV5-1 to TRBJ2-5; TRBD1 is a possible D gene (6 bases). The CDR3 totals 15 residues. V was shortened by 3 bases and J by 2 bases, with 14 bases between the two germline ends. Germline lookup yields CDR1 SGHRS and CDR2 YFSETQ. In DNA, the CDR3 is TGCGCCAGCAGCTCGACAGGACAGCGGCAAGAGACCCAGTACTTC. This translates into CASSSTGQRQETQYF.

The chain combines TRBV5-5 with TRBJ1-1; D may be TRBD1 (5 bases). V lost 3 bases and J lost 5, with 11 bases in between. Germline V lookup: CDR1 SGHKS, CDR2 YYEKEE (reference sequence). The CDR3 has 13 residues. CDR3 sequence: CASSYDSRTEAFF. CDR3 sequence (DNA): TGTGCCAGCAGCTATGACAGTAGGACTGAAGCTTTCTTT.